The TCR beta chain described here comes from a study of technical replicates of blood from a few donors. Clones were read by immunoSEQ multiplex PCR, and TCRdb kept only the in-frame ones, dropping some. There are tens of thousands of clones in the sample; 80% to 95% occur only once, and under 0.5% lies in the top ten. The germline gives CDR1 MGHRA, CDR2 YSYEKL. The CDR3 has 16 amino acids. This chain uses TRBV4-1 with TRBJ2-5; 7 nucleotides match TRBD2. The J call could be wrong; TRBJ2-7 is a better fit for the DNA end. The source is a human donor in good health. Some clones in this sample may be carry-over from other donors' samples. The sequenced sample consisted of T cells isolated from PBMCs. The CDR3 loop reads CASSLQKSGNPYEQYF. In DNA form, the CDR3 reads TGCGCCAGCAGCCTCCAGAAGAGCGGGAACCCCTACGAGCAGTACTTC.